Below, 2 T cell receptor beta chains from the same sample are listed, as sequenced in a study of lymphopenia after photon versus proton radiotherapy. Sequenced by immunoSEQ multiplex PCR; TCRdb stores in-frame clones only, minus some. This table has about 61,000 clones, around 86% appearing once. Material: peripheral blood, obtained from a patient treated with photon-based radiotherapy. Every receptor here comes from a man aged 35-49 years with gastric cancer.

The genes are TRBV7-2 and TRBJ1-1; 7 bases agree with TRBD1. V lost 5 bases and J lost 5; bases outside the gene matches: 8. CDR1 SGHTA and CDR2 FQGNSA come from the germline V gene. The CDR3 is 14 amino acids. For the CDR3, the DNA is TGTGCCAGCAGCCGCGACAGGGTGGGGACTGAAGCTTTCTTT. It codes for CASSRDRVGTEAFF.

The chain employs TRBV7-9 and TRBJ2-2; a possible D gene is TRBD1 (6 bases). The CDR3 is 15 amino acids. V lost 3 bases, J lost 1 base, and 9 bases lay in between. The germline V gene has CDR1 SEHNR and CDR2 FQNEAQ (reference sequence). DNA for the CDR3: TGTGCCAGCAGCTTTGGACAGTTGAACACCGGGGAGCTGTTTTTT. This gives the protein CASSFGQLNTGELFF.